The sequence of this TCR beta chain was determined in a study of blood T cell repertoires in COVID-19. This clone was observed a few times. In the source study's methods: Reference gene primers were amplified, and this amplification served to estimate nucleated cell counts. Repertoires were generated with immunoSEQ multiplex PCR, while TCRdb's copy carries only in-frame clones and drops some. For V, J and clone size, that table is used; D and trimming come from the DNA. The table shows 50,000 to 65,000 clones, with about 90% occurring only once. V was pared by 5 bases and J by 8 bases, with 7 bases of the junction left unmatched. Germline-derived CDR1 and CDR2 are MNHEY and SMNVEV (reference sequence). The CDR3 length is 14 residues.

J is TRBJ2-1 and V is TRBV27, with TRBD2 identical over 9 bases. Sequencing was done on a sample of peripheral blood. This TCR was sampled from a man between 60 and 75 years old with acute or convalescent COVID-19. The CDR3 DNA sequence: TGTGCCAGCAGTATCCGGACTAGCGTGGATGAGCAGTTCTTC. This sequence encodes CASSIRTSVDEQFF.